The TCR beta chain described here comes from a study of cytomegalovirus exposure and HLA in healthy donors. Study background: Earlier work reported around 110 million unique TCR beta sequences from about 170 million T cells.

The PCR contained 60 Vbeta and 13 Jbeta primers. Assay used: immunoSEQ multiplex PCR; TCRdb lists only in-frame clones, some missing. The top ten clones hold roughly 10% of a sample with about 160,000 clones, about 80% of them seen once. Germline V gene data show CDR1 as SGHDN and CDR2 as FVKESK. V lost 0 bases and J lost 5, with 19 bases in between. This CDR3 comprises 17 residues. On this clone: Its target is not known.

General study results and limits: Confirmation in vitro established that three CMV-associated chains were specific for CMV antigens. Available immune exposure information covered CMV serostatus only.

This receptor was taken from a man younger than 30 in good health and CMV-seropositive. The rearrangement uses TRBV14 and TRBJ1-1, with D maybe TRBD1 (5 bases). Sequenced material: PBMCs. Written as DNA, the CDR3 is TGTGCCAGCAGCCAAGATTACTGGCAGGGTCGGAAGACTGAAGCTTTCTTT. Amino acids: CASSQDYWQGRKTEAFF.